Listed below are T cell receptor beta chains from one sample, sequenced in a study of T cell responses to AZD1222 COVID-19 vaccine. The repertoire was sequenced with immunoSEQ multiplex PCR; TCRdb's copy has only in-frame clones and lacks some. The sample carries about 110,000 clones, about 90% recorded once. The sequencing here drew on peripheral blood, taken on day 0 of AZD1222 vaccination. The receptors here all came from an adult in good health. The CDR3 runs from the conserved cysteine through the conserved F or W. A D gene is named only where the DNA matches it firmly. Clone size, where shown, is once, few, many, or a class for clones that have expanded.

>TRBV11-1|TRBD1|-|TRBJ2-3
CASSYSRRTGTQYF
TGTGCCAGCAGCTACAGCCGGCGGACAGGAACGCAGTATTTT
>TRBV5-1|TRBD1|-|TRBJ2-2
CASSREPIWTGNTGELFF
TGCGCCAGCAGTCGTGAACCAATATGGACAGGGAATACCGGGGAGCTGTTTTTT
>TRBV30|-|-|TRBJ1-2
CAWRRYGYTF
TGTGCCTGGAGACGGTATGGCTACACCTTC
>TRBV15|TRBD1|-|TRBJ1-6
CATSRVGTGHSPLHF
TGTGCCACCAGCAGAGTCGGGACAGGGCATTCACCCCTCCACTTT
>TRBV6-5|TRBD1|-|TRBJ1-5
CASSRGQGNNQPQHF
TGTGCCAGCAGCCGTGGACAGGGTAACAATCAGCCCCAGCATTTT
>TRBV3-1/TRBV3-2|-|-|TRBJ1-2
CASSSMAGLYGYTF
TGTGCCAGCAGCTCAATGGCAGGGCTGTATGGCTACACCTTC
>TRBV5-4|TRBD1|-|TRBJ1-1
CASSPRDRGIKNTEAFF
TGTGCCAGCAGCCCCCGGGACAGGGGAATTAAGAACACTGAAGCTTTCTTT
>TRBV6-1|-|-|TRBJ1-5
CASSEDRRRSDYSNQPQHF
TGTGCCAGCAGTGAAGATCGGCGGCGGAGCGATTATAGCAATCAGCCCCAGCATTTT
>TRBV4-1|TRBD1|-|TRBJ2-5
CASSQERQGASETQYF
TGCGCCAGCAGCCAAGAACGACAGGGGGCCTCAGAGACCCAGTACTTC
>TRBV13|TRBD2|-|TRBJ2-7
CASSLGFRGGREQYF
TGTGCCAGCAGCTTAGGCTTCCGGGGGGGGCGCGAGCAGTACTTC
>TRBV7-9|-|-|TRBJ1-6
CASSLFPENSPLHF
TGTGCCAGCAGCTTATTCCCGGAGAATTCACCCCTCCACTTT
>TRBV6-4|-|once|TRBJ1-1
CASSRSNSPTEAFF
TGTGCCAGCAGCCGCAGCAACAGTCCCACTGAAGCTTTCTTT
>TRBV30|-|once|TRBJ2-4
CAWKPRNIQYF
TGTGCCTGGAAACCGAGGAACATTCAGTACTTC
>TRBV19|-|-|TRBJ1-1
CASQGGPVNTEAFF
TGTGCCAGTCAAGGGGGGCCGGTGAACACTGAAGCTTTCTTT
>TRBV2|TRBD1|-|TRBJ2-5
CASRTGTGSYQETQYF
TGTGCCAGCAGGACCGGGACAGGGTCGTACCAAGAGACCCAGTACTTC
>TRBV29-1|TRBD1|-|TRBJ1-2
CSVEGTGYNYGYTF
TGCAGCGTTGAGGGGACAGGTTATAACTATGGCTACACCTTC
>TRBV5-8|-|-|TRBJ2-2
CASSLALGLSGELFF
TGTGCCAGCAGCTTGGCGCTGGGGTTATCCGGGGAGCTGTTTTTT
>TRBV7-2|TRBD1|many|TRBJ1-5
CASSQTGAGNQPQHF
TGTGCCAGCAGTCAAACAGGGGCTGGCAATCAGCCCCAGCATTTT
>TRBV27|-|few|TRBJ1-5
CASRPGYEQPQHF
TGTGCCAGCAGGCCCGGGTATGAACAGCCCCAGCATTTT
>TRBV5-4|TRBD1|-|TRBJ2-3
CASSGTGEGNTQYF
TGTGCCAGCAGCGGGACAGGGGAGGGAAACACGCAGTATTTT
>TRBV2|-|-|TRBJ2-5
CASNSWGKQETQYF
TGTGCCAGCAATTCCTGGGGGAAACAAGAGACCCAGTACTTC
>TRBV19|TRBD1|-|TRBJ2-7
CASSPGQGVHEQYF
TGTGCCAGTAGTCCGGGACAGGGTGTCCACGAGCAGTACTTC
>TRBV11-2|-|-|TRBJ2-7
CASSSQGPYEQYF
TGTGCCAGCAGCTCACAGGGACCCTACGAGCAGTACTTC
>TRBV7-9|-|-|TRBJ1-6
CASSPEGIAYNSPLHF
TGTGCCAGCAGCCCAGAGGGAATTGCGTATAATTCACCCCTCCACTTT
>TRBV30|-|-|TRBJ1-2
CAAGVGLGYTF
TGTGCCGCAGGGGTAGGGCTTGGCTACACCTTC
>TRBV7-9|-|-|TRBJ1-4
CASSSAGMVNEKLFF
TGTGCCAGCAGCTCCGCCGGGATGGTAAATGAAAAACTGTTTTTT
>TRBV7-7|TRBD2|-|TRBJ2-5
CASSQGGARETQYF
TGTGCCAGCAGCCAGGGAGGGGCCCGGGAGACCCAGTACTTC
>TRBV15|-|-|TRBJ1-5
CATSPPKSGATQPQHF
TGTGCCACCAGCCCCCCCAAGTCAGGGGCGACTCAGCCCCAGCATTTT
>TRBV7-3|-|-|TRBJ1-1
CASSLGRPTEAFF
TGTGCCAGCAGCTTGGGACGGCCCACTGAAGCTTTCTTT
>TRBV5-4|TRBD1|-|TRBJ1-6
CASSRGGDRDSPLHF
TGTGCCAGCAGCCGAGGGGGGGACAGGGATTCACCCCTCCACTTT
>TRBV19|TRBD1|-|TRBJ1-1
CASSLGQVQNTEAFF
TGTGCCAGTAGTCTCGGACAGGTACAGAACACTGAAGCTTTCTTT